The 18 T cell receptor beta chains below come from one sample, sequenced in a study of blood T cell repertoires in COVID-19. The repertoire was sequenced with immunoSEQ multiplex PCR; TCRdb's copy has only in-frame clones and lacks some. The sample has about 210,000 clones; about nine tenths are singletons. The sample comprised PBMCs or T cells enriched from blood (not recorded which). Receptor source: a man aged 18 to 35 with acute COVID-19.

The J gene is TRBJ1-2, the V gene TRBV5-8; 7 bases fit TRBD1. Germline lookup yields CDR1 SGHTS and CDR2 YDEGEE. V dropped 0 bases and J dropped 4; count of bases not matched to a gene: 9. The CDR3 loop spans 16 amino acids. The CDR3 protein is CASSLDMTGRLYGYTF. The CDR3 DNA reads TGTGCCAGCAGCTTGGATATGACAGGGAGGCTCTATGGCTACACCTTC.

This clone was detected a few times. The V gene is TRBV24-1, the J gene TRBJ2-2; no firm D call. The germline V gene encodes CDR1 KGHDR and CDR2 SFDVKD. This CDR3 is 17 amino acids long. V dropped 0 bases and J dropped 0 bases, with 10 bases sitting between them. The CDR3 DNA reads TGTGCCACCAGTGATTTGGGGTATCAGGCGAACACCGGGGAGCTGTTTTTT. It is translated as CATSDLGYQANTGELFF.

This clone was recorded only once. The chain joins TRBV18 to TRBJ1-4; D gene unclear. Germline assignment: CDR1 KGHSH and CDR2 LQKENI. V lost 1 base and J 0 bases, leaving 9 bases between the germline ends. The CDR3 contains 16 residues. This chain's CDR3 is CASSPQESSTNEKLFF. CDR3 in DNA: TGTGCCAGCTCACCACAGGAGTCATCAACTAATGAAAAACTGTTTTTT.

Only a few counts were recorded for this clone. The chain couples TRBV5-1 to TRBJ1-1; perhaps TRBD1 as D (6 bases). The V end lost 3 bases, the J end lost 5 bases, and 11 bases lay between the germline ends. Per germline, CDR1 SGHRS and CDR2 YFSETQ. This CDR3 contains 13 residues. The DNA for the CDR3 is TGCGCCAGCAGCTCGGGGACACTGACTGAAGCTTTCTTT. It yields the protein CASSSGTLTEAFF.

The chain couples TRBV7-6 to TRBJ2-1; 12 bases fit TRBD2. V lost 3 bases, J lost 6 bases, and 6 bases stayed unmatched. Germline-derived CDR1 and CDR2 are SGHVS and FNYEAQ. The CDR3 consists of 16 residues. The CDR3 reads CASSFQTSGSSNEQFF. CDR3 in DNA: TGTGCCAGCAGCTTCCAGACTAGCGGGAGTAGCAATGAGCAGTTCTTC.

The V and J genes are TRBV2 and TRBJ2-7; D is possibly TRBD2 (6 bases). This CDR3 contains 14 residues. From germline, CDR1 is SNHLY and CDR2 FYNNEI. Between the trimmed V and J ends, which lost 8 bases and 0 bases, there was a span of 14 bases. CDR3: CASRGTESSYEQYF. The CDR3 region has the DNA TGTGCCAGCCGAGGGACTGAGAGCTCCTACGAGCAGTACTTC.

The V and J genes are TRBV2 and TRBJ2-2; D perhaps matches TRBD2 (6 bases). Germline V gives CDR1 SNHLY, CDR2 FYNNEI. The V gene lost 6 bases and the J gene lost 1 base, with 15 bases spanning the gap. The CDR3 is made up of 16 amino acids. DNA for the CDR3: TGTGCCAGCAGCAAACGTCCGGGAGAGAACACCGGGGAGCTGTTTTTT. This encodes CASSKRPGENTGELFF.

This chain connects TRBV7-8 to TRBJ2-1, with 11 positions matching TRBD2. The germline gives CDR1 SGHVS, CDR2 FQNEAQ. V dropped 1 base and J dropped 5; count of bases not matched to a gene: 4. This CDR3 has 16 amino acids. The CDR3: CASSLDGTSGNNEQFF. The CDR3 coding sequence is TGTGCCAGCAGCTTAGATGGGACTAGCGGCAACAATGAGCAGTTCTTC. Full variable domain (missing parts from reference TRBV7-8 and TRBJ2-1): GAGVSQSPRYKVAKRGQDVALRCDPISGHVSLFWYQQALGQGPEFLTYFQNEAQLDKSGLPSDRFFAERPEGSVSTLKIQRTQQEDSAVYLCASSLDGTSGNNEQFFGPGTRLTVL.

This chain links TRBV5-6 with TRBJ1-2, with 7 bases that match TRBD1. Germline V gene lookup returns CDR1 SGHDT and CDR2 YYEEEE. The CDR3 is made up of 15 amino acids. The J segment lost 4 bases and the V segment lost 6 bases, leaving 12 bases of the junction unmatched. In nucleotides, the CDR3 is TGTGCCAGCACCATAAAGATCCGGGACAGCTATGGCTACACCTTC. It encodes CASTIKIRDSYGYTF.

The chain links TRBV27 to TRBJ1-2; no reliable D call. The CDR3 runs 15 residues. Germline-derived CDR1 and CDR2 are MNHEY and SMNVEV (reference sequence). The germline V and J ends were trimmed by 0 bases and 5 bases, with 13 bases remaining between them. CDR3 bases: TGTGCCAGCAGTTTATCGCGCCAGCCGGAGTATGGCTACACCTTC. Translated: CASSLSRQPEYGYTF.

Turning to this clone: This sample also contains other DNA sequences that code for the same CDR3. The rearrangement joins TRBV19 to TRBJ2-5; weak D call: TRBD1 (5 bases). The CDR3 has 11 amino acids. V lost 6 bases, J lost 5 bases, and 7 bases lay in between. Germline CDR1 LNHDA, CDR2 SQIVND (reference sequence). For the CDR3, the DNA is TGTGCCAGTAGGTCAGGGGAGACCCAGTACTTC. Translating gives CASRSGETQYF.

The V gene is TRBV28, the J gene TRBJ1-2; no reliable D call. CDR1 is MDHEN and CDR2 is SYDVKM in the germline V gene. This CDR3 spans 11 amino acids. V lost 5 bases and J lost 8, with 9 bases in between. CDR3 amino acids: CASSLGRGYTF. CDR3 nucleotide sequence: TGTGCCAGCAGTCTTGGTCGGGGCTACACCTTC.

The CDR3 loop is CASSPTTDRGSDEQFF. In nucleotides, the CDR3 is TGTGCCAGCAGCCCTACGACTGATCGGGGTTCAGATGAGCAGTTCTTC. J is TRBJ2-1 and V is TRBV13; possible D gene TRBD2, 5 bases. Trimming shortened V by 5 bases and J by 8 bases, and 22 bases separated the two germline ends. The CDR3 covers 16 residues. Germline loops: CDR1 PRHDT, CDR2 FYEKMQ (reference sequence).

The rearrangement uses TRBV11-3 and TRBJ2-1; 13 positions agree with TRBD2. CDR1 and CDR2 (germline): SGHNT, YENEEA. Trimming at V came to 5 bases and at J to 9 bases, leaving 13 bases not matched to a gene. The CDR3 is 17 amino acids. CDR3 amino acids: CASSPLRTSGSGTEQFF. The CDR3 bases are TGTGCCAGCAGCCCATTAAGGACTAGCGGGAGTGGCACTGAGCAGTTCTTC.

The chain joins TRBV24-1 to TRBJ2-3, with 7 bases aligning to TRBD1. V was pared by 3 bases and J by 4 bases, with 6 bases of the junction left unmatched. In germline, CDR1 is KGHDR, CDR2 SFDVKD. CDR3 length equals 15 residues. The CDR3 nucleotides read TGTGCCACCAGTGATCCCTCCGACAGGGCAGATACGCAGTATTTT. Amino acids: CATSDPSDRADTQYF.

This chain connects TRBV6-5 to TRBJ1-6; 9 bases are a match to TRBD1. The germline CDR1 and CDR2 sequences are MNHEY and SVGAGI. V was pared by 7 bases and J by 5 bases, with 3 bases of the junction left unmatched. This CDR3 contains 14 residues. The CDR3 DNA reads TGTGCCAGCACCGGGACAGGGCATAATTCACCCCTCCACTTT. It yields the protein CASTGTGHNSPLHF.

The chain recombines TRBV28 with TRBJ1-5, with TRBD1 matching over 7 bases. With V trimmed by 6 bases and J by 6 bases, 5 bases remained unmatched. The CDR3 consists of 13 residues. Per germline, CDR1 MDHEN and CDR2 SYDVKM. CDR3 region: CASRGTEGQPQHF. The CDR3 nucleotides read TGTGCCAGCAGGGGGACAGAGGGTCAGCCCCAGCATTTT.

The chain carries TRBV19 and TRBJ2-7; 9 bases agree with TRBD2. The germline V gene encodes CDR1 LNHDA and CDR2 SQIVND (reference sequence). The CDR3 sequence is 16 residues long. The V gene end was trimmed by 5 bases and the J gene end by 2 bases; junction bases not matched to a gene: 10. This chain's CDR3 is CASSSSGTIAAYEQYF. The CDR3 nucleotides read TGTGCCAGTAGTTCTAGCGGGACCATCGCCGCCTACGAGCAGTACTTC.